This T cell receptor beta chain was profiled in a study of blood T cell repertoires in COVID-19 (dated by TCRdb to about 2020). Regarding the complete study: The collaborator samples originated in the United States, Italy and Spain and spanned the acute and convalescent phases of COVID-19. Subjects who had been exposed to COVID-19, were actively infected with it, or had recovered from it provided the deeply sampled blood TCRbeta repertoires that made up the dataset. A freely available public database, intended as a resource for researchers studying the immune response to SARS-CoV-2, is where the repertoires were released. Where available, HLA class I and class II types were taken from metadata supplied by the sample provider and were not determined by assay-based typing. The material from the prospective study consisted of cDNA or gDNA derived from T cells, B-cell-depleted T cells, or PBMCs. Sample metadata almost always included a de-identified subject ID, COVID-19 status, age in years and sex. Samples were obtained from the ongoing ImmuneRACE study (first 160 participants) and from over 1,000 subjects provided by 6 global collaborators. General conclusions and limits of the study: The quantity of clinical and demographic metadata differed by source and by participant and was supplied without curation.

TCRbeta CDR3 regions were amplified from genomic DNA by means of the immunoSEQ Assay, a bias-controlled multiplex PCR. The original pipeline was this. Within the assay, amplification of reference gene primers was used to estimate how many nucleated cells each sample contained. To quantify the absolute abundance of each unique TCRbeta CDR3 rearrangement, sequence reads were collapsed and filtered. For each sample, productive Simpson clonality was calculated as the square root of Simpson's diversity index over productive rearrangements. TCRdb retrieved this table from immuneACCESS and kept in-frame rearrangements only. Not all clones are present; in checked studies, unresolved V genes account for under half, and no reason is known for the remainder. V, J and clone size were drawn from that table, and D and trimming were deduced from the DNA. Here the sample has 250,000 to 350,000 clones; approximately 85% occur a single time. Around 1.5% of the sample is held by the ten biggest clonotypes.

Each collaborating institution followed its own protocols to collect whole blood in K2EDTA tubes. For TCRbeta analysis, collaborator samples were shipped as frozen whole blood, as isolated PBMCs, or as DNA extracted from either sample type. This clone was picked up one time. Which antigen it targets is not known. No per-base quality is available; no much larger clone lies one base away. V and J are trimmed by 1 base and 3 bases, and the gene matches miss 3 bases of the junction. The CDR1 and CDR2 encoded by the germline V gene (reference sequence) are LNHDA and SQIVND. From cysteine to phenylalanine, the CDR3 is 16 amino acids long. Solely the CDR3 DNA is kept, with 48 bases framed from the first base.

The receptor comes from a woman aged 50 to 60 with acute or convalescent COVID-19. The sample was peripheral blood. Rearrangement joined TRBV19 to TRBJ2-1, and TRBD2 aligns with 10 junction nucleotides. Read as DNA, the sequence is TGTGCCAGTAGTATAGTATTAGCGGGAGGCTACAATGAGCAGTTCTTC. This encodes CASSIVLAGGYNEQFF.